The present T cell receptor (beta chain) was sequenced within a study of PD-L1 blockade in urothelial cancer. The overall study: Males with bladder-origin urothelial cancer made up about 90% of the roughly 30 patients.

Spiking of synthetic TCR analog templates was performed in each PCR. This table comes from immunoSEQ multiplex PCR, and its TCRdb copy is limited to in-frame clones, with some not included. The sample has 70,000 to 75,000 clones, 84% seen once. Time point in this sample: pretreatment peripheral blood. The sample holds one count of this clone. This CDR3 comprises 16 residues. J lost 2 bases, V lost 3 bases, and 7 bases had no gene match. Per the germline V gene, CDR1 is SGDLS and CDR2 is YYNGEE. The receptor was isolated from a woman in her 70s with urothelial cancer. Sequencing was performed on PBMCs, taken around atezolizumab (anti-PD-L1) treatment. The gene calls are TRBV9 and TRBJ2-7, with 11 bases identical to TRBD2. CDR3 sequence reads: CASSAYLAGGPYEQYF. CDR3 bases: TGTGCCAGCAGCGCCTATCTAGCGGGAGGACCCTACGAGCAGTACTTC.